Listed here are 15 T cell receptor beta chains from one sample, sequenced in a study of T cell responses to AZD1222 COVID-19 vaccine (dated by TCRdb to about 2021). Libraries were constructed by the immunoSEQ multiplex PCR assay. As stored in TCRdb, this immuneACCESS dataset retains in-frame rearrangements with V and J assigned. A fraction of the clones does not appear; measured against another copy, unresolved V genes explain less than half of the discrepancy, and the remainder lacks a known reason. In this sample the table shows approximately 150,000 clones, roughly 86% of which occur a single time. The ten largest clones represent 5% to 5.5% of the sample. This sample's time point label indicates: about 28 days (+/-7) after the second vaccine dose. This specimen consisted of peripheral blood, obtained 28 days after the second AZD1222 dose. Receptors originate from an adult who received the AZD1222 COVID-19 vaccine.

V is TRBV6-5 and J is TRBJ1-3; D uncertain. Germline CDR1 is MNHEY and CDR2 is SVGAGI. Deletions cut 8 bases from V and 5 bases from J, with 19 bases between. The CDR3 contains 15 residues. CDR3 region: CASDSWEATRNTIYF. The CDR3 region has the DNA TGTGCCAGCGACTCCTGGGAAGCTACTCGAAACACCATATATTTT.

The V call is TRBV7-2, the J call TRBJ1-1; D call uncertain. Trimming removed 4 bases at V and 5 bases at J, with 11 bases between. The CDR3 runs to 13 residues. Germline CDR1 reads SGHTA; CDR2 reads FQGNSA. This CDR3 is CASSSQPGTEAFF. CDR3 coding DNA: TGTGCCAGCAGCTCCCAGCCGGGGACTGAAGCTTTCTTT.

This chain joins TRBV6-5 and TRBJ1-5; possible D gene TRBD1, 5 bases. The V gene lost 8 bases and the J gene lost 2 bases, with 16 bases spanning the gap. The CDR3 length is 15 residues. Germline CDR1 MNHEY, CDR2 SVGAGI. CDR3 protein: CASFPGEGRNQPQHF. In nucleotides, the CDR3 is TGTGCCAGCTTCCCAGGTGAGGGGCGCAATCAGCCCCAGCATTTT.

V is TRBV2 and J is TRBJ2-7; 11 bases agree with TRBD2. Trimming removed 5 bases from V and 6 bases from J; junction bases left unmatched: 9. Germline-derived CDR1 and CDR2 are SNHLY and FYNNEI. The CDR3 has 15 amino acids. The DNA for the CDR3 is TGTGCCAGCAGTCCTCTAGCGGGAGGTTCCGGCGAGCAGTACTTC. Amino acids: CASSPLAGGSGEQYF.

The chain is built from TRBV28 and TRBJ2-7; TRBD2 might be the D (6 bases). This CDR3 spans 13 amino acids. V shed 6 bases and J shed 2 bases, with 11 bases lying between them. Germline CDR1 is MDHEN and CDR2 is SYDVKM. CDR3 coding DNA: TGTGCCAGCAGCGGGGGTGCCACCTACGAGCAGTACTTC. Translating it yields CASSGGATYEQYF. Full variable domain (outside the CDR3, taken from reference TRBV28 and TRBJ2-7): DVKVTQSSRYLVKRTGEKVFLECVQDMDHENMFWYRQDPGLGLRLIYFSYDVKMKEKGDIPEGYSVSREKKERFSLILESASTNQTSMYLCASSGGATYEQYFGPGTRLTVT.

The gene calls are TRBV9 and TRBJ2-7; D ambiguous. The V and J ends lost 0 bases and 0 bases respectively, with 7 bases between them. The CDR3 is 14 residues long. Germline V gives CDR1 SGDLS, CDR2 YYNGEE. For the CDR3, the DNA is TGTGCCAGCAGCGTAGGGCTGGGCTCCTACGAGCAGTACTTC. Its translation: CASSVGLGSYEQYF.

The rearrangement links TRBV5-1 to TRBJ2-1; weak D call: TRBD1 (6 bases). Germline-derived CDR1 and CDR2 are SGHRS and YFSETQ. V was pared by 6 bases and J by 10 bases, with 20 bases between. The CDR3 runs to 14 residues. Written as DNA, the CDR3 is TGCGCCAGCACCCTGAAGGGGGAAGGCATCGAGCAGTTCTTC. Translated: CASTLKGEGIEQFF.

J is TRBJ2-1 and V is TRBV2; no firm D call. This CDR3 has 14 amino acids. The V gene's germline CDR1 is SNHLY and CDR2 FYNNEI. Trimming pared 6 bases from V and 1 base from J, leaving 10 bases between. CDR3 amino acids: CASSPMASYNEQFF. CDR3 nucleotide sequence: TGTGCCAGCAGCCCGATGGCTTCCTACAATGAGCAGTTCTTC.

This chain uses TRBV5-1 with TRBJ1-4; D ambiguous. CDR1 and CDR2 (germline): SGHRS, YFSETQ. The CDR3 is 15 amino acids. V shed 3 bases and J shed 8 bases, with 17 bases lying between them. Written as DNA, the CDR3 is TGCGCCAGCAGCTCTCGGCTGGGGATAGGGGAAAAACTGTTTTTT. This sequence encodes CASSSRLGIGEKLFF.

The V and J genes are TRBV4-1 and TRBJ1-4, with D maybe TRBD1 (5 bases). The CDR3 has 14 amino acids. The V gene's germline CDR1 is MGHRA and CDR2 YSYEKL. Trimming stripped 0 bases from V and 8 bases from J, with 10 bases between. The CDR3 DNA is TGCGCCAGCAGCCAAGATGAGGGGCGGGAAAAACTGTTTTTT. The encoded protein is CASSQDEGREKLFF.

V and J are TRBV24-1 and TRBJ2-7; D remains unclear. This CDR3 region has 13 residues. CDR1 KGHDR and CDR2 SFDVKD come from the germline V gene. The V end lost 12 bases, the J end lost 4 bases, and 18 bases lay between the germline ends. The CDR3, as DNA: TGTGCCGTAGGGCCGGGTGGGATGTACGAGCAGTACTTC. Its translation: CAVGPGGMYEQYF.

The rearrangement joins TRBV6-5 to TRBJ2-1, with D tentatively TRBD1 (5 bases). Germline V gene sequence: CDR1 MNHEY, CDR2 SVGAGI. This CDR3 is 12 amino acids long. Trimming shortened V by 7 bases and J by 7 bases, and 11 bases separated the two germline ends. CDR3 loop: CASTPSGNEQFF. DNA of the CDR3: TGTGCCAGCACTCCCTCAGGGAATGAGCAGTTCTTC.

The gene calls are TRBV11-2 and TRBJ1-1; D unclear. The CDR3 runs 15 residues. V lost 6 bases to trimming and J lost 3 bases, with 17 bases between them. Germline lookup yields CDR1 SGHAT and CDR2 FQNNGV. As DNA, the CDR3 is TGTGCCAGCAGGGTGTCAGACCGTTATGACACTGAAGCTTTCTTT. Translation: CASRVSDRYDTEAFF.

The gene calls are TRBV24-1 and TRBJ2-2, with 8 bases matching TRBD2. Trimming at V came to 4 bases and at J to 4 bases, leaving 10 bases not matched to a gene. In germline, CDR1 is KGHDR, CDR2 SFDVKD. CDR3 length: 17 residues. CDR3 region: CATSEPNSGLGTGELFF. DNA of the CDR3: TGTGCCACCAGTGAACCTAACTCGGGACTAGGCACCGGGGAGCTGTTTTTT.

V and J are TRBV4-2 and TRBJ1-1; D gene ambiguous. The CDR3 has 12 residues. The V gene lost 1 base and the J gene lost 8 bases, with 8 bases spanning the gap. Germline V lookup: CDR1 LGHNA, CDR2 YNFKEQ. The CDR3, as DNA: TGTGCCAGCAGCCAAGGTCCCGGGGAAGCTTTCTTT. It translates to CASSQGPGEAFF.